The 22 T cell receptor beta chains below were found in one sample sequenced in a study of cytomegalovirus exposure and HLA in healthy donors. Clones were sequenced by immunoSEQ multiplex PCR, and TCRdb holds only the in-frame ones, with some missing. The table shows about 240,000 clones, with about 86% occurring only once. The sequencing input was PBMCs. Receptors were obtained from a woman in her 30s in good health and CMV-seropositive.

This chain links TRBV6-4 with TRBJ1-1, with D unclear. Germline loops: CDR1 MRHNA, CDR2 SNTAGT. There are 13 residues in the CDR3. V was trimmed by 3 bases and J by 0 bases, leaving 5 bases between them. This chain's CDR3 is CASSDQVNTEAFF. In DNA, the CDR3 is TGTGCCAGCAGTGATCAGGTGAACACTGAAGCTTTCTTT.

The genes are TRBV27 and TRBJ2-7, with unresolved D. This CDR3 is 13 amino acids long. V was cut by 3 bases and J by 3 bases, with 9 bases left in between. Germline V gives CDR1 MNHEY, CDR2 SMNVEV (reference sequence). CDR3 DNA: TGTGCCAGCAGTTTTCAGGTCAGCTACGAGCAGTACTTC. Its translation is CASSFQVSYEQYF.

This CDR3 is CASSLRTGRGYVTDTQYF. CDR3 nucleotide sequence: TGTGCCAGCAGTTTAAGGACAGGGAGGGGATATGTTACAGATACGCAGTATTTT. This chain joins TRBV28 and TRBJ2-3, with D possibly matching TRBD1 (8 bases). Per the germline V gene, CDR1 is MDHEN and CDR2 is SYDVKM. V lost 2 bases to trimming and J lost 3 bases, with 21 bases between them. The CDR3 covers 18 residues.

V gene TRBV11-3 combines with J gene TRBJ2-7; D is uncertain. CDR3 length: 14 amino acids. Germline V gene lookup returns CDR1 SGHNT and CDR2 YENEEA. The ends were cut back, 0 bases at V and 0 bases at J, with 6 bases in the middle. This CDR3 reads CASSLDTYSYEQYF. In DNA, the CDR3 is TGTGCCAGCAGCTTAGACACATACTCCTACGAGCAGTACTTC.

The chain has TRBV18 and TRBJ1-3; D not resolved. V was shortened by 4 bases and J by 0 bases, with 19 bases between the two germline ends. The V gene's germline CDR1 is KGHSH and CDR2 LQKENI. The CDR3 runs to 18 residues. The CDR3 DNA reads as TGTGCCAGCTCACTCGCCAGGATGGGCCTAAGCTCTGGAAACACCATATATTTT. It codes for CASSLARMGLSSGNTIYF.

V usage is TRBV19 and J usage is TRBJ1-2, with D perhaps TRBD1 (5 bases). CDR3 size: 13 residues. Trimming removed 3 bases at V and 4 bases at J, with 9 bases between. Germline V gene data show CDR1 as LNHDA and CDR2 as SQIVND (reference sequence). In DNA, the CDR3 is TGTGCCAGTAGTATTGACAGTTCCTATGGCTACACCTTC. It encodes CASSIDSSYGYTF. The full variable domain, its missing parts supplied by reference TRBV19 and TRBJ1-2, is DGGITQSPKYLFRKEGQNVTLSCEQNLNHDAMYWYRQDPGQGLRLIYYSQIVNDFQKGDIAEGYSVSREKKESFPLTVTSAQKNPTAFYLCASSIDSSYGYTFGSGTRLTVV.

The V call is TRBV4-1, the J call TRBJ2-1, with TRBD2 as a possible D gene (6 bases). The CDR3 has 17 amino acids. Looked up from germline, CDR1 is MGHRA and CDR2 is YSYEKL. Deletions cut 0 bases from V and 4 bases from J, with 16 bases between. The CDR3: CASSQDLGLALYNEQFF. The CDR3 DNA reads TGCGCCAGCAGCCAAGATCTTGGGCTAGCGCTATACAATGAGCAGTTCTTC.

The chain carries TRBV7-9 and TRBJ2-2, with 11 positions matching TRBD2. The CDR3 length is 16 residues. Per germline, CDR1 SEHNR and CDR2 FQNEAQ (reference sequence). J gave up 7 bases and V 4 bases, and 8 bases lay outside the gene matches. The chain's CDR3 is CASSSLAGGSGGELFF. The CDR3 DNA follows: TGTGCCAGCAGCTCCCTAGCGGGAGGTTCGGGCGGGGAGCTGTTTTTT.

The chain uses TRBV2 and TRBJ1-4, with 10 bases identical to TRBD1. This CDR3 spans 15 amino acids. The J segment lost 4 bases and the V segment lost 5 bases, leaving 4 bases of the junction unmatched. Germline V gene lookup returns CDR1 SNHLY and CDR2 FYNNEI. The DNA for the CDR3 is TGTGCCAGCAGTCGGACAGGGGGTTTTAATGAAAAACTGTTTTTT. It encodes CASSRTGGFNEKLFF.

For this clone: Different DNA sequences within this sample yield the same CDR3. DNA for the CDR3: TGTGCCATCAGTGAGTCAGGCCAGGGAGGCTATGGCTACACCTTC. Its protein is CAISESGQGGYGYTF. The genes are TRBV10-3 and TRBJ1-2, with D perhaps matching TRBD1 (5 bases). This CDR3 contains 15 residues. Looked up from germline, CDR1 is ENHRY and CDR2 is SYGVKD. V was clipped by 0 bases and J by 4 bases, with 12 bases between them.

This chain joins TRBV7-3 and TRBJ2-1, with 10 bases fitting TRBD2. Germline assignment: CDR1 SGHTA and CDR2 FQGTGA. This CDR3 spans 17 amino acids. V was clipped by 5 bases and J by 0 bases; unmatched bases: 7. This chain's CDR3 is CASSEGSGRVSYNEQFF. The CDR3 nucleotides are TGTGCCAGCAGCGAGGGGAGCGGGAGGGTCTCCTACAATGAGCAGTTCTTC. Full variable domain (missing parts from reference TRBV7-3 and TRBJ2-1): GAGVSQTPSNKVTEKGKYVELRCDPISGHTALYWYRQSLGQGPEFLIYFQGTGAADDSGLPNDRFFAVRPEGSVSTLKIQRTERGDSAVYLCASSEGSGRVSYNEQFFGPGTRLTVL.

This chain connects TRBV11-2 to TRBJ2-7; D is unclear. Per germline, CDR1 SGHAT and CDR2 FQNNGV. This CDR3 has 13 residues. Trimming took off 3 bases at V and 1 base at J, with 7 bases between the two ends. CDR3 residues: CASSLSGSYEQYF. The CDR3 bases are TGTGCCAGCAGCTTGTCCGGGTCCTACGAGCAGTACTTC.

The chain recombines TRBV18 with TRBJ1-1; TRBD1 is a possible D gene (6 bases). V lost 3 bases and J 4 bases, leaving 18 bases between the germline ends. This CDR3 comprises 16 residues. Looked up from germline, CDR1 is KGHSH and CDR2 is LQKENI. CDR3 amino acids: CASSPNQGQGGTEAFF. In nucleotides, the CDR3 is TGTGCCAGCTCACCGAATCAGGGGCAAGGGGGCACTGAAGCTTTCTTT. Supplemented by reference TRBV18 and TRBJ1-1, the full variable domain reads NAGVMQNPRHLVRRRGQEARLRCSPMKGHSHVYWYRQLPEEGLKFMVYLQKENIIDESGMPKERFSAEFPKEGPSILRIQQVVRGDSAAYFCASSPNQGQGGTEAFFGQGTRLTVV.

The genes are TRBV6-5 and TRBJ1-1; D is perhaps TRBD1 (5 bases). Trimming removed 5 bases from V and 7 bases from J, with 8 bases in between. Germline V CDR1 and CDR2: MNHEY, SVGAGI. The CDR3 sequence is 11 residues long. The CDR3 bases are TGTGCCAGCAGTCGAGACAGTGAAGCTTTCTTT. Translating it yields CASSRDSEAFF.

The chain employs TRBV27 and TRBJ1-5; 8 positions agree with TRBD1. This CDR3 spans 15 amino acids. Germline values: CDR1 MNHEY, CDR2 SMNVEV (reference sequence). The V segment lost 6 bases and the J segment 6 bases; nucleotides outside the gene matches: 10. CDR3 amino acids: CASSQGAKGSQPQHF. CDR3 DNA: TGTGCCAGCAGCCAGGGGGCCAAGGGATCTCAGCCCCAGCATTTT.

The chain links TRBV10-1 to TRBJ2-7; maybe TRBD1 (5 bases). This CDR3 has 14 residues. Looked up from germline, CDR1 is WNHNN and CDR2 is SYGVQD (reference sequence). V lost 4 bases and J lost 2, with 12 bases in between. The CDR3 protein is CASSGNRKAYEQYF. The CDR3 region has the DNA TGCGCCAGCAGTGGGAACAGGAAAGCCTACGAGCAGTACTTC.

The rearrangement links TRBV5-1 to TRBJ1-2; D is possibly TRBD1 (6 bases). The CDR3 consists of 14 residues. The germline CDR1 and CDR2 sequences are SGHRS and YFSETQ. The V end lost 0 bases, the J end lost 7 bases, and 13 bases lay between the germline ends. CDR3 sequence reads: CASSLDRVPSGYTF. CDR3 DNA: TGCGCCAGCAGCTTGGACAGGGTCCCCAGTGGCTACACCTTC. The complete variable domain, with remaining parts taken from reference TRBV5-1 and TRBJ1-2, reads KAGVTQTPRYLIKTRGQQVTLSCSPISGHRSVSWYQQTPGQGLQFLFEYFSETQRNKGNFPGRFSGRQFSNSRSEMNVSTLELGDSALYLCASSLDRVPSGYTFGSGTRLTVV.

This sequence joins TRBV27 and TRBJ2-7, with 8 bases identical to TRBD1. This CDR3 region has 15 residues. J gave up 0 bases and V 5 bases, and 6 bases lay outside the gene matches. Germline CDR1 is MNHEY and CDR2 is SMNVEV (reference sequence). CDR3 in DNA: TGTGCCAGCAGTGCGGGACAGGCGAGCTCCTACGAGCAGTACTTC. It yields the protein CASSAGQASSYEQYF.

The chain joins TRBV27 to TRBJ2-2; 8 nucleotides match TRBD1. The CDR3 sequence is 15 residues long. Germline CDR1 and CDR2: MNHEY and SMNVEV (reference sequence). With 5 bases clipped from V and 1 base from J, the junction kept 3 bases outside the gene matches. CDR3 DNA: TGTGCCAGCAGTGGAGGACAGGGGAACACCGGGGAGCTGTTTTTT. It yields the protein CASSGGQGNTGELFF.

The CDR3 sequence: CAISVGTANTGELFF. The CDR3 DNA reads as TGTGCCATCAGTGTGGGGACAGCGAACACCGGGGAGCTGTTTTTT. The chain links TRBV10-3 to TRBJ2-2; 7 bases are a match to TRBD1. J lost 0 bases, V lost 4 bases, and 2 bases had no gene match. CDR1 is ENHRY and CDR2 is SYGVKD in the germline V gene. The CDR3 extends over 15 amino acids.

This clone was found once. The chain is built from TRBV27 and TRBJ1-2; 7 bases map to TRBD1. V was clipped by 6 bases and J by 1 base; unmatched bases: 5. In germline, CDR1 is MNHEY, CDR2 SMNVEV (reference sequence). The CDR3 covers 14 residues. The CDR3 DNA sequence: TGTGCCAGCAGCCCGACAGGGTTTAACTATGGCTACACCTTC. Its protein is CASSPTGFNYGYTF.

CDR3 sequence reads: CASSPRIYNEQFF. CDR3 nucleotides: TGTGCCAGCAGCCCCAGGATCTACAATGAGCAGTTCTTC. The chain employs TRBV11-3 and TRBJ2-1; D gene ambiguous. The CDR3 runs 13 residues. Trimming stripped 5 bases from V and 3 bases from J, with 8 bases between. The germline V gene has CDR1 SGHNT and CDR2 YENEEA.